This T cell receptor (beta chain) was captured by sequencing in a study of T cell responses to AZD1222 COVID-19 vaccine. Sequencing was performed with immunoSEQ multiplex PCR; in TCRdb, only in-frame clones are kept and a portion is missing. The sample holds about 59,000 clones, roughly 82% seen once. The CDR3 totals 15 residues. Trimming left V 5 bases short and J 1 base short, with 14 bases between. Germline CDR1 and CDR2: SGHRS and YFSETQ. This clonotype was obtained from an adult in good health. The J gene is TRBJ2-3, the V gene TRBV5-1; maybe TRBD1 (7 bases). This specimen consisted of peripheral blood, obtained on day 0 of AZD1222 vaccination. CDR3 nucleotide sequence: TGCGCCAGCAGTAGCGGACAGGCCGGCACAGATACGCAGTATTTT. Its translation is CASSSGQAGTDTQYF.